This T cell receptor (beta chain) was sequenced in a study of T cells in tuberculosis. After removal of 4 bases from V and 6 bases from J, the junction contained 7 bases not matched to a gene. Germline lookup yields CDR1 SGHRS and CDR2 YFSETQ. There are 14 residues in the CDR3. This clone has a handful of counts. Generated by immunoSEQ multiplex PCR, the TCRdb table keeps only in-frame clones and is missing some. The repertoire holds tens of thousands of clones, with roughly 90% as singletons. This chain joins TRBV5-1 and TRBJ2-1; 7 bases are a match to TRBD1. Sequencing was done on a sample of PBMCs. The sequence was collected from a donor between 10 and 35 years old with latent tuberculosis or without tuberculosis infection. The CDR3 here is CASSMPGQSNEQFF. As DNA, the CDR3 is TGCGCCAGCAGCATGCCGGGACAGAGCAATGAGCAGTTCTTC.